This is a list of T cell receptor beta chains from one sample in a study of T-cell memory formation after mild COVID-19. TCRdb itself ran the 5' RACE reads through MiXCR, one entry per CDR3 protein. The repertoire holds about 340,000 distinct CDR3 sequences, with approximately 15% as singletons. Sequencing was done on a sample of PBMCs or a T cell subset sorted from them (not recorded which). These receptors were collected from a man aged 18 to 35 who had mild COVID-19 (a few samples of this study predate the infection). Cell type and time point are not known. The CDR3 runs from the conserved cysteine through the conserved F or W. D genes are given only for firm matches. Some rows mark clone size as missing; the rest say once, few, many or name a class of expanded clone.

cdr3_length clone_size j_call d_call v_call cdr3_aa cdr3_nt
14 many TRBJ2-1 NA TRBV29-1 CSVDMGALTDEQFF TGCAGCGTTGATATGGGGGCCCTGACTGATGAGCAGTTCTTC
13 NA TRBJ1-2 TRBD1 TRBV6-5 CASRSGTAYGYTF TGTGCCAGCAGATCCGGGACAGCCTATGGCTACACCTTC
12 many TRBJ1-6 NA TRBV25-1 CASREGNSPLHF TGTGCCAGCAGGGAGGGTAATTCACCCCTCCACTTT
12 NA TRBJ2-1 TRBD1 TRBV20-1 CSLRTGGAEQFF TGCAGTTTGAGGACAGGGGGCGCTGAGCAGTTCTTC
17 NA TRBJ1-5 TRBD1 TRBV6-6 CASSYPGQGLSDQPQHF TGTGCCAGCAGTTACCCGGGACAGGGACTTTCGGATCAGCCCCAGCATTTT
15 few TRBJ2-1 NA TRBV6-5 CASSYSRWSYNEQFF TGTGCCAGCAGTTACTCTAGGTGGTCCTACAATGAGCAGTTCTTC
13 many TRBJ2-7 NA TRBV5-1 CASSFGGTYEQYF TGCGCCAGCAGCTTTGGGGGGACCTACGAGCAGTACTTC
14 few TRBJ2-7 NA TRBV5-1 CASSFSSSSYEQYF TGCGCCAGCAGCTTCTCGAGTAGTTCCTACGAGCAGTACTTC
15 NA TRBJ2-5 TRBD1 TRBV7-6 CASSYSTGGVETQYF TGTGCCAGCAGCTATTCAACAGGGGGAGTAGAGACCCAGTACTTC
17 few TRBJ1-2 TRBD1 TRBV4-1 CASSQDGHRTGVDGYTF TGCGCCAGCAGCCAAGATGGTCACAGGACAGGGGTAGATGGCTACACCTTC
15 many TRBJ2-3 NA TRBV12-3/TRBV12-4 CASSFEGLSTDTQYF TGTGCCAGCAGTTTCGAAGGGCTCAGCACAGATACGCAGTATTTT
15 NA TRBJ2-2 NA TRBV5-1 CASSLVAVNTGELFF TGCGCCAGCAGCTTGGTTGCGGTAAACACCGGGGAGCTGTTTTTT
13 NA TRBJ2-6 NA TRBV30 CAAGPSGANVLTF TGTGCCGCCGGGCCCTCTGGGGCCAACGTCCTGACTTTC
15 NA TRBJ2-7 NA TRBV6-5 CASRRTGVYAYEQYF TGTGCCAGCAGACGTACAGGAGTCTATGCCTACGAGCAGTACTTC
17 NA TRBJ1-1 TRBD1 TRBV6-5 CASSYAKSGTGGTEAFF TGTGCCAGCAGTTACGCAAAATCAGGGACAGGGGGCACTGAAGCTTTCTTT
15 NA TRBJ2-5 TRBD2 TRBV10-3 CAISREGGLQETQYF TGTGCCATCAGTCGGGAGGGGGGCCTCCAAGAGACCCAGTACTTC
13 few TRBJ2-7 NA TRBV5-1 CASSFGGFYEQYF TGCGCCAGCAGCTTCGGGGGCTTCTACGAGCAGTACTTC
13 NA TRBJ1-1 NA TRBV6-1 CASRVRGDTEAFF TGTGCCAGCAGGGTACGAGGAGACACTGAAGCTTTCTTT
18 few TRBJ2-1 TRBD2 TRBV3-1 CASSPTGLAGGSYNEQFF TGTGCCAGCAGCCCCACCGGACTAGCGGGGGGAAGCTACAATGAGCAGTTCTTC
14 many TRBJ2-5 NA TRBV7-3 CASSLNAGRETQYF TGTGCCAGCAGCTTAAACGCTGGGCGGGAGACCCAGTACTTC
13 NA TRBJ2-7 NA TRBV5-4 CASSSPSGSEQYF TGTGCCAGCAGCTCACCGTCGGGTAGCGAGCAGTACTTC
14 NA TRBJ1-6 TRBD1 TRBV20-1 CSARGGTGDSPLHF TGCAGTGCTAGAGGGGGGACAGGAGATTCACCCCTCCACTTT
15 many TRBJ2-1 TRBD1 TRBV5-1 CASSLEGTGKGYKFF TGCGCCAGCAGCTTGGAAGGGACAGGGAAGGGGTACAAGTTCTTC
15 few TRBJ2-1 TRBD2 TRBV7-2 CASSSRTSGGDEQFF TGTGCCAGCAGCAGCCGGACTAGCGGTGGCGATGAGCAGTTCTTC
13 many TRBJ2-1 NA TRBV12-3/TRBV12-4 CASSLAGAREQFF TGTGCCAGCAGTTTAGCAGGGGCTAGGGAGCAGTTCTTC
15 few TRBJ1-5 TRBD1 TRBV12-3/TRBV12-4 CASSLNRGQGQPQHF TGTGCCAGCAGTTTGAACAGGGGTCAGGGTCAGCCCCAGCATTTT
14 few TRBJ1-2 NA TRBV6-2/TRBV6-3 CASRRAGRTDGYTF TGTGCCAGCAGGCGCGCAGGGAGGACGGATGGCTACACCTTC
16 NA TRBJ2-2 TRBD2 TRBV28 CASTLAGSANTGELFF TGTGCCAGCACCCTAGCGGGCTCCGCGAACACCGGGGAGCTGTTTTTT
15 NA TRBJ1-1 NA TRBV5-1 CASSLPTGEGTEAFF TGCGCCAGCAGCCTTCCGACAGGTGAGGGGACTGAAGCTTTCTTT
14 NA TRBJ1-2 NA TRBV5-1 CASSLAGSGYGYTF TGCGCCAGCAGCTTGGCAGGCTCAGGCTATGGCTACACCTTC
15 few TRBJ1-6 NA TRBV6-5 CASSYSNSLGSPLHF TGTGCCAGCAGTTACTCGAATTCGCTCGGTTCACCCCTCCACTTT
16 many TRBJ2-3 TRBD2 TRBV7-2 CASSLQSGGVTDTQYF TGTGCCAGCAGCTTACAGAGCGGGGGAGTCACAGATACGCAGTATTTT
11 few TRBJ2-2 NA TRBV28 CASMWTGELFF TGTGCCAGCATGTGGACCGGGGAGCTGTTTTTT
13 NA TRBJ2-7 NA TRBV27 CASSISEFYEQYF TGTGCCAGCAGTATCTCAGAGTTCTACGAGCAGTACTTC
18 NA TRBJ2-3 TRBD2 TRBV6-2/TRBV6-3 CASSLGPLLAASTDTQYF TGTGCCAGCAGTTTAGGACCTCTTCTAGCGGCTAGCACAGATACGCAGTATTTT
14 few TRBJ1-4 TRBD1 TRBV5-8 CASSKGQGGEKLFF TGTGCCAGCAGCAAGGGACAGGGAGGAGAAAAACTGTTTTTT
15 few TRBJ2-1 TRBD1 TRBV24-1 CATSDSGQGAREQFF TGTGCCACCAGTGACTCGGGACAGGGGGCAAGGGAGCAGTTCTTC
16 few TRBJ1-2 NA TRBV4-2 CASSQELVGTNYGYTF TGTGCCAGCAGCCAAGAGCTGGTCGGGACTAACTATGGCTACACCTTC
12 few TRBJ2-3 NA TRBV7-2 CASSPGEGPGAF TGTGCCAGCAGCCCCGGGGAGGGGCCGGGGGCATTT
15 NA TRBJ2-7 NA TRBV7-9 CASSPPRQATYEQYF TGTGCCAGCAGCCCTCCAAGACAGGCTACCTACGAGCAGTACTTC
13 few TRBJ1-4 NA TRBV9 CASNWKGREKLFF TGTGCCAGCAATTGGAAGGGGCGAGAAAAACTGTTTTTT
17 few TRBJ1-5 NA TRBV12-5 CASGLLRFAAGNQPQHF TGTGCTAGTGGTTTGCTTAGGTTCGCGGCGGGCAATCAGCCCCAGCATTTT
12 NA TRBJ2-1 NA TRBV20-1 CSARTDSNEQFF TGCAGTGCTAGAACGGACAGCAATGAGCAGTTCTTC
15 NA TRBJ2-7 NA TRBV3-1 CASSQGGRYSYEQYF TGTGCCAGCAGCCAAGGAGGCAGATACTCCTACGAGCAGTACTTC
14 few TRBJ1-2 NA TRBV27 CASSFRQQGNGYTF TGTGCCAGCAGTTTTAGGCAACAGGGTAATGGCTACACCTTC
17 few TRBJ2-7 TRBD2 TRBV5-1 CASSLGSRGEINYEQYF TGCGCCAGCAGCTTGGGCTCCCGGGGGGAGATAAACTACGAGCAGTACTTC
16 NA TRBJ1-6 TRBD1 TRBV5-5 CASSSGQDAYNSPLHF TGTGCCAGCAGCTCTGGACAGGACGCTTATAATTCACCCCTCCACTTT
15 few TRBJ2-7 TRBD1 TRBV18 CASSRGQGLSYEQYF TGTGCCAGCTCCCGCGGACAGGGGCTATCCTACGAGCAGTACTTC
11 many TRBJ1-2 NA TRBV6-5 CASSSAYGYTF TGTGCCAGCAGTTCCGCCTATGGCTACACCTTC
15 NA TRBJ2-1 NA TRBV11-3 CASSLEGTYYNEQFF TGTGCCAGCAGCTTAGAGGGGACTTATTACAATGAGCAGTTCTTC
13 few TRBJ1-3 TRBD1 TRBV20-1 CSASRTGGNTIYF TGCAGTGCAAGCAGGACAGGGGGCAACACCATATATTTT
15 few TRBJ2-1 TRBD2 TRBV19 CASSSTSGDYNEQFF TGTGCCAGTAGTTCGACTAGCGGGGACTACAATGAGCAGTTCTTC
13 few TRBJ2-5 NA TRBV5-1 CASSSQGEETQYF TGCGCCAGCAGCTCGCAGGGCGAAGAGACCCAGTACTTC
16 NA TRBJ1-6 TRBD1 TRBV7-2 CASSWGTGGFNSPLHF TGTGCCAGCAGCTGGGGGACAGGGGGCTTTAATTCACCCCTCCACTTT
15 few TRBJ2-7 NA TRBV4-2 CASSQDPGPNYEQYF TGTGCCAGCAGCCAAGATCCGGGCCCCAACTACGAGCAGTACTTC
14 NA TRBJ1-1 NA TRBV27 CASRLTGSSTEAFF TGTGCCAGCAGGCTAACAGGGAGTAGCACTGAAGCTTTCTTT
15 few TRBJ1-2 NA TRBV4-3 CASSQDRVQGGGYTF TGCGCCAGCAGCCAAGATAGGGTACAGGGCGGTGGCTACACCTTC
16 NA TRBJ2-7 TRBD2 TRBV20-1 CSASEKRSGVSYEQYF TGCAGTGCTAGCGAGAAGAGAAGCGGGGTGTCCTACGAGCAGTACTTC
16 many TRBJ2-1 TRBD2 TRBV7-8 CASSSLAGGYYNEQFF TGTGCCAGCAGCTCCCTAGCGGGGGGGTACTACAATGAGCAGTTCTTC